This T cell receptor (beta chain) was sequenced for a study of blood T cell repertoires in COVID-19. Study-level information: Whether acute or convalescent, the COVID-19 samples came from the United States, Italy and Spain.

The CDR3 is 14 residues long. The germline V gene encodes CDR1 MNHEY and CDR2 SVGAGI. V lost 4 bases and J 3 bases, leaving 9 bases between the germline ends. Repertoires were generated with immunoSEQ multiplex PCR, while TCRdb's copy carries only in-frame clones and drops some. Of some 49,000 clones listed, roughly 82% are singletons. Sequencing used peripheral blood. The rearrangement joins TRBV6-5 to TRBJ1-4; tentative D call: TRBD1 (5 bases). The source is a woman aged 60-70 years with acute or convalescent COVID-19. The CDR3 sequence: CASSFRAANEKLFF. Written as DNA, the CDR3 is TGTGCCAGCAGTTTCAGGGCGGCTAATGAAAAACTGTTTTTT.